This TCR beta chain derives from a study of beta chain features in type 1 diabetes. Whole-study findings and limits: In every one of the four CD4+ subsets, TCRB CDR3s were moderately but significantly shorter in Type 1 diabetes patients.

Expressed TCRB transcripts got sequenced, as all isolated RNA was reverse transcribed. Some clones are missing from TCRdb's copy, which holds only in-frame ones; the method was immunoSEQ multiplex PCR. The profile shows about half a million clones, roughly 30% of them singletons. Germline-derived CDR1 and CDR2 are LGHNA and YSLEER. V was clipped by 4 bases and J by 1 base, with 13 bases between them. The CDR3 sequence is 15 residues long. This clone was seen a few times. Its antigen is as yet unknown. The V call is TRBV4-3, the J call TRBJ1-1; D gene unclear. This TCR came from a man aged 18 to 30 in good health. The sequenced material came from naive CD4+ T cells from blood. The CDR3 spells CASSPSGTPNTEAFF. CDR3 nucleotide sequence: TGCGCCAGCAGCCCATCGGGAACCCCGAACACTGAAGCTTTCTTT.